The T cell receptor (beta chain) described here comes from a study of T cell changes during pregnancy in multiple sclerosis. The V gene lost 3 bases and the J gene lost 1 base, with 12 bases spanning the gap. Germline assignment: CDR1 MGHRA and CDR2 YSYEKL. CDR3 length: 16 residues. Sequenced by immunoSEQ multiplex PCR; TCRdb stores in-frame clones only, minus some. The table has tens of thousands of clones, nearly 90% seen once; the top ten hold 0.5% to 0.65%. Material: CD4+ T cells from peripheral blood mononuclear cells, obtained in the third trimester of pregnancy. V usage is TRBV4-1 and J usage is TRBJ2-2; TRBD2 is a possible D gene (6 bases). The TCR sequence derives from a female donor in good health, enrolled as a control in a pregnancy study. The CDR3 DNA is TGCGCCAGCAGCCATGGCTGGCGGGGGAACACCGGGGAGCTGTTTTTT. This sequence encodes CASSHGWRGNTGELFF.